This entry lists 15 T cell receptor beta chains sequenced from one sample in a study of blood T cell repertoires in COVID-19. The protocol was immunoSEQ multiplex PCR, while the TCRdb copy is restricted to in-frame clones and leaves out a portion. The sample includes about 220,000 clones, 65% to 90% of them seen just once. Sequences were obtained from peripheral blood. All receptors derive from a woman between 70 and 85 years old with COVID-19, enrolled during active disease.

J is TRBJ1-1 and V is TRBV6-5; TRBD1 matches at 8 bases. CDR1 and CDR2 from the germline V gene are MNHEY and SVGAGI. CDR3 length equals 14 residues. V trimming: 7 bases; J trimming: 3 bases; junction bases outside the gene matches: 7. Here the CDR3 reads CASIRTGSDTEAFF. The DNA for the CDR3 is TGTGCCAGCATCAGGACAGGGTCTGACACTGAAGCTTTCTTT.

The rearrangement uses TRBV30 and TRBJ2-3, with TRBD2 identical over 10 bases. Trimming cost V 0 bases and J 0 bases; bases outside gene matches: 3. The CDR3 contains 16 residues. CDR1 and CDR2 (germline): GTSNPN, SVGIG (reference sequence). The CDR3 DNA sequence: TGTGCCTGGAGTGTACAGACTAGCGGGAGCACAGATACGCAGTATTTT. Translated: CAWSVQTSGSTDTQYF.

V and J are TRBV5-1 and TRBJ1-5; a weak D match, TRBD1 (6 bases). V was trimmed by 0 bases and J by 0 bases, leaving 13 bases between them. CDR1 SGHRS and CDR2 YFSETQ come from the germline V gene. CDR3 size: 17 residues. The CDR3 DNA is TGCGCCAGCAGCTTGGTAGGTCCAGGGGTTAGCAATCAGCCCCAGCATTTT. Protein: CASSLVGPGVSNQPQHF.

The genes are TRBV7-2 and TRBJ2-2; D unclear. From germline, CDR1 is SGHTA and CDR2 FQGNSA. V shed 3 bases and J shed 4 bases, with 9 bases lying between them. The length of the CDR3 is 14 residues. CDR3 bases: TGTGCCAGCAGCTTGTACACAAGCACCGGGGAGCTGTTTTTT. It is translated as CASSLYTSTGELFF.

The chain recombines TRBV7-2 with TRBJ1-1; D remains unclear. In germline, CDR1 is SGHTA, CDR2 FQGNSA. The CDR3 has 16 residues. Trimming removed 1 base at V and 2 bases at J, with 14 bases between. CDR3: CASSLGGPGTNTEAFF. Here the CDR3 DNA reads TGTGCCAGCAGCTTAGGCGGGCCAGGAACCAACACTGAAGCTTTCTTT. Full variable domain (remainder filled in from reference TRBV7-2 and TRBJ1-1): GAGVSQSPSNKVTEKGKDVELRCDPISGHTALYWYRQSLGQGLEFLIYFQGNSAPDKSGLPSDRFSAERTGGSVSTLTIQRTQQEDSAVYLCASSLGGPGTNTEAFFGQGTRLTVV.

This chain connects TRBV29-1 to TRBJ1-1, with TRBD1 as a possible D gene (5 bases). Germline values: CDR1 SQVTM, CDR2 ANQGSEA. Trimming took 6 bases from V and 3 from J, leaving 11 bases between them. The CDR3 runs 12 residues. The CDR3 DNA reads TGCAGCGTGGGGAAAGGGGACACTGAAGCTTTCTTT. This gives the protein CSVGKGDTEAFF.

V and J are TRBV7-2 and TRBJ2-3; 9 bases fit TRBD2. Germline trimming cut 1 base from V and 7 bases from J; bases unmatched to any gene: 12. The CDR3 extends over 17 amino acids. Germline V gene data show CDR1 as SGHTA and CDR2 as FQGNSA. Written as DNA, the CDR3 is TGTGCCAGCAGCTTAGAGGGGGCTAGCGGGATTTTTAATACGCAGTATTTT. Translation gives CASSLEGASGIFNTQYF.

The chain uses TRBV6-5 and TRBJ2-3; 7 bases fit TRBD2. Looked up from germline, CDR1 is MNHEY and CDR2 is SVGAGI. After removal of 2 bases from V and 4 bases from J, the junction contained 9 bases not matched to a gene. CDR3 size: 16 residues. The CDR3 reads CASSYGVGGTPDTQYF. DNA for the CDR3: TGTGCCAGCAGTTACGGGGTGGGGGGGACCCCAGATACGCAGTATTTT.

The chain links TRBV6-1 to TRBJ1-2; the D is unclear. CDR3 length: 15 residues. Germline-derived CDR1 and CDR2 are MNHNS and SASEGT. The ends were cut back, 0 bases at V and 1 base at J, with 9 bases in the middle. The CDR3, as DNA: TGTGCCAGCAGTGAAGCAATGGTCAGTAACTATGGCTACACCTTC. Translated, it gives CASSEAMVSNYGYTF.

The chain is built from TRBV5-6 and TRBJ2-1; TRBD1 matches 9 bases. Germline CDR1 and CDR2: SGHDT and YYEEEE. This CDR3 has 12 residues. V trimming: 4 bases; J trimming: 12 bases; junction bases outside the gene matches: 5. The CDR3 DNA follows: TGTGCCAGCAGCCGGGACAGGGTGGCGCAGTTCTTC. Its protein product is CASSRDRVAQFF.

The CDR3 region has the DNA TGTGCCAGTATCCACCGATCCAGTTTGAACACTGAAGCTTTCTTT. Protein: CASIHRSSLNTEAFF. The chain employs TRBV19 and TRBJ1-1; unclear D gene. The CDR3 runs to 15 residues. Deletions cut 7 bases from V and 0 bases from J, with 15 bases between. From germline, CDR1 is LNHDA and CDR2 SQIVND (reference sequence).

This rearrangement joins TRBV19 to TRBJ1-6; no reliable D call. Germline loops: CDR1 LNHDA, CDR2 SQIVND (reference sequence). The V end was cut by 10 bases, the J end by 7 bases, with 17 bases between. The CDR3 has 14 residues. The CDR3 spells CATSNREANSPLHF. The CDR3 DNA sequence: TGTGCCACCTCAAACCGGGAGGCAAATTCACCCCTCCACTTT.

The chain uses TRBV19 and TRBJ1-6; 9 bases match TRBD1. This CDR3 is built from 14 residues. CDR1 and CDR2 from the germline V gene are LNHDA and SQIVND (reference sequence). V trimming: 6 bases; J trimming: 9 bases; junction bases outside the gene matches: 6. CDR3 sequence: CASRQGALGSPLHF. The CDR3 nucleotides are TGTGCCAGTAGACAGGGGGCTCTTGGTTCACCCCTCCACTTT.

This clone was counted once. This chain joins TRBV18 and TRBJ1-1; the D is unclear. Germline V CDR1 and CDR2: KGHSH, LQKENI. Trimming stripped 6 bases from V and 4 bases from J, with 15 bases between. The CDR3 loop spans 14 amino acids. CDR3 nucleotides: TGTGCCAGCTCCGCGGACGGACTCGGCACTGAAGCTTTCTTT. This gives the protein CASSADGLGTEAFF.

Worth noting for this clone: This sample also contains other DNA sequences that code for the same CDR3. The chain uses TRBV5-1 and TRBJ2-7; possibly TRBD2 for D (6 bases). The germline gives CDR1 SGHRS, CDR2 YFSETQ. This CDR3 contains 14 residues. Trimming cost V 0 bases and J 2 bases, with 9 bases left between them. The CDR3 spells CASSLVSGAYEQYF. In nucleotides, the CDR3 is TGCGCCAGCAGCTTGGTGTCGGGGGCCTACGAGCAGTACTTC. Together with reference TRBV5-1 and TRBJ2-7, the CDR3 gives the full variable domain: KAGVTQTPRYLIKTRGQQVTLSCSPISGHRSVSWYQQTPGQGLQFLFEYFSETQRNKGNFPGRFSGRQFSNSRSEMNVSTLELGDSALYLCASSLVSGAYEQYFGPGTRLTVT.